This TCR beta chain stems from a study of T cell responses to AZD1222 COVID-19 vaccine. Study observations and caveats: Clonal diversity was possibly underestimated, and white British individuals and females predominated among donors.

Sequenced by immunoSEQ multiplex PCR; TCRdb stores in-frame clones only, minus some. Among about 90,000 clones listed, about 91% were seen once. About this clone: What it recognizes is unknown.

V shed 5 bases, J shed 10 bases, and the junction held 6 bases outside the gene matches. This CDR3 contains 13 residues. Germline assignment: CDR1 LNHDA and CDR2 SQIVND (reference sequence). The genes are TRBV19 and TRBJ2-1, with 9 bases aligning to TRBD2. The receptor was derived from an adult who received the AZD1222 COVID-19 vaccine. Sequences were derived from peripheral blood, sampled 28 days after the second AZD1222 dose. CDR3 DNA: TGTGCCAGTAGTCAGGGACTAGCAGACGAGCAGTTCTTC. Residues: CASSQGLADEQFF.